These 14 T cell receptor beta chains came from one sample sequenced in a study of T cell changes during pregnancy in multiple sclerosis. Sequencing was performed with immunoSEQ multiplex PCR; in TCRdb, only in-frame clones are kept and a portion is missing. Found here are around 72,000 clones, around 94% of them singletons; the top ten hold approximately 2%. The source material was peripheral blood, sampled in the second trimester of pregnancy. These receptors all come from a female donor in good health, enrolled as a control in a pregnancy study.

The chain has TRBV6-5 and TRBJ2-5; a possible D gene is TRBD1 (6 bases). CDR1 and CDR2 from the germline V gene are MNHEY and SVGAGI. This CDR3 has 15 amino acids. The V end lost 5 bases, the J end lost 6 bases, and 19 bases lay between the germline ends. The CDR3 DNA sequence: TGTGCCAGCAGTCCAACAGGGTCCCGCGATAAGACCCAGTACTTC. It yields the protein CASSPTGSRDKTQYF.

The chain uses TRBV6-1 and TRBJ1-1; the D is unclear. V was trimmed by 11 bases and J by 3 bases, leaving 22 bases between them. This CDR3 spans 15 amino acids. The germline CDR1 and CDR2 sequences are MNHNS and SASEGT. This CDR3 reads CAGHDGGQADTEAFF. CDR3 DNA: TGTGCCGGTCATGATGGAGGCCAGGCGGACACTGAAGCTTTCTTT.

The rearrangement links TRBV30 to TRBJ2-1; D is possibly TRBD1 (6 bases). Trimming took 4 bases from V and 15 from J, leaving 22 bases between them. In germline, CDR1 is GTSNPN, CDR2 SVGIG (reference sequence). The CDR3 is 13 amino acids. The CDR3, as DNA: TGTGCCTGGAAACCAGGACAGCAAAGCAGAGCGTTCTTC. It specifies CAWKPGQQSRAFF. Full variable domain (missing parts from reference TRBV30 and TRBJ2-1): SQTIHQWPATLVQPVGSPLSLECTVEGTSNPNLYWYRQAAGRGLQLLFYSVGIGQISSEVPQNLSASRPQDRQFILSSKKLLLSDSGFYLCAWKPGQQSRAFFGPGTRLTVL.

This chain links TRBV12-5 with TRBJ2-7; 7 bases agree with TRBD2. CDR1 is LGHNT, CDR2 FRNRAP, per germline. This CDR3 has 14 residues. With V trimmed by 6 bases and J by 0 bases, 5 bases remained unmatched. This CDR3 reads CASGSRDYSYEQYF. The CDR3 coding sequence is TGTGCTAGTGGCTCCCGGGACTACTCCTACGAGCAGTACTTC.

This chain uses TRBV11-2 with TRBJ2-7; the D gene is possibly TRBD1 (5 bases). The CDR3 has 17 amino acids. Trimming removed 4 bases at V and 1 base at J, with 20 bases between. The germline gives CDR1 SGHAT, CDR2 FQNNGV. This CDR3 is CASSYAGAGWVSYEQYF. CDR3 DNA sequence: TGTGCCAGCAGCTACGCTGGGGCAGGGTGGGTTTCCTACGAGCAGTACTTC.

The rearrangement links TRBV9 to TRBJ2-1, with 8 bases matching TRBD1. V was pared by 4 bases and J by 6 bases, with 3 bases of the junction left unmatched. CDR3 size: 13 residues. The germline V gene has CDR1 SGDLS and CDR2 YYNGEE. CDR3 DNA: TGTGCCAGCAGCCTTACAGGGGGCAATGAGCAGTTCTTC. This encodes CASSLTGGNEQFF.

This clone was detected once. This chain uses TRBV19 with TRBJ2-1; possibly TRBD1 for D (6 bases). CDR1 and CDR2 from the germline V gene are LNHDA and SQIVND (reference sequence). The CDR3 is 14 residues long. The V and J ends lost 5 bases and 4 bases respectively, with 12 bases between them. The chain's CDR3 is CASSPRQGYNEQFF. CDR3 DNA sequence: TGTGCCAGTAGTCCGCGGCAGGGGTACAATGAGCAGTTCTTC.

This clone appeared once. The V call is TRBV9, the J call TRBJ2-3, with 7 bases identical to TRBD2. The CDR3 consists of 15 residues. V dropped 0 bases and J dropped 0; count of bases not matched to a gene: 1. CDR1 SGDLS and CDR2 YYNGEE come from the germline V gene. The CDR3 is CASSVDGGSTDTQYF. In DNA form, the CDR3 reads TGTGCCAGCAGCGTAGACGGGGGGAGCACAGATACGCAGTATTTT.

V is TRBV25-1 and J is TRBJ1-2; a weak D match, TRBD1 (6 bases). V was clipped by 8 bases and J by 5 bases, with 6 bases between them. CDR1 and CDR2 (germline): MGHDK, SYGVNS. The CDR3 sequence is 10 residues long. The CDR3 protein is CASQGYGYTF. CDR3 DNA: TGTGCCAGCCAGGGGTATGGCTACACCTTC.

The chain joins TRBV10-3 to TRBJ2-7, with D maybe TRBD2 (7 bases). The CDR3 spans 14 residues. Per germline, CDR1 ENHRY and CDR2 SYGVKD. The V end lost 3 bases, the J end lost 2 bases, and 11 bases lay between the germline ends. The CDR3 DNA reads TGTGCCATCAGTGACGGGGGGCGAACCTACGAGCAGTACTTC. It encodes CAISDGGRTYEQYF.

This chain connects TRBV25-1 to TRBJ1-2, with TRBD1 identical over 8 bases. Germline V gene data show CDR1 as MGHDK and CDR2 as SYGVNS. This CDR3 spans 13 amino acids. V gave up 6 bases and J gave up 6 bases; unmatched junction bases: 6. Written as DNA, the CDR3 is TGTGCCAGCAGCAGACAGGGGACCAATGGCTACACCTTC. It specifies CASSRQGTNGYTF.

This chain joins TRBV5-4 and TRBJ2-5; no definite D call. The CDR3 contains 15 residues. CDR1 SGHNT and CDR2 YYREEE come from the germline V gene (reference sequence). Trimming shortened V by 0 bases and J by 4 bases, and 13 bases separated the two germline ends. This CDR3 is CASSLVRSGSETQYF. Here the CDR3 DNA reads TGTGCCAGCAGCTTGGTTCGATCAGGTTCAGAGACCCAGTACTTC.

The V call is TRBV7-9, the J call TRBJ2-2; D is undetermined. The CDR3 sequence is 15 residues long. Germline CDR1 reads SEHNR; CDR2 reads FQNEAQ (reference sequence). The germline V and J ends were trimmed by 8 bases and 2 bases, with 15 bases remaining between them. CDR3 residues: CASSRWLINTGELFF. The CDR3 nucleotides are TGTGCCAGCTCCCGGTGGTTAATTAACACCGGGGAGCTGTTTTTT.

The chain combines TRBV5-6 with TRBJ2-5; 7 nucleotides agree with TRBD1. CDR1 is SGHDT and CDR2 is YYEEEE in the germline V gene. The CDR3 sequence is 13 residues long. Trimming at V came to 4 bases and at J to 3 bases, leaving 3 bases not matched to a gene. The CDR3 nucleotides are TGTGCCAGCAGCCTCGGGACAGAAGAGACCCAGTACTTC. Its translation is CASSLGTEETQYF.